This entry features one TCR beta chain sequence. Its recognized antigen is unknown. This record comes from a study of T cells expressing NK-cell markers (dated by TCRdb to 2018 to 2020). For the wider study: In sorted CD3+CD56+NKG2C+, CD3+CD56+NKG2C- and CD3+CD56-NKG2C+ T-cell subsets from about 8 donors, TCR beta-chain repertoires were profiled. Seven of the eight sequenced donors were HCMV-seropositive and one was HCMV-seronegative. The study sequenced eight donors, all healthy volunteers chosen at random: three men and five women. Sequencing of the libraries produced 2 x 150 bp reads on Illumina HiSeq 2000/2500, MiSeq or NextSeq.

Its CDR3 holds 14 amino acids, cysteine through phenylalanine. No DNA sequence was recorded. CDR1 MDHEN and CDR2 SYDVKM are derived from the germline V gene. A commercial ELISA kit detecting HCMV-specific IgG in serum was used to determine HCMV serostatus. Ficoll density gradient centrifugation was used to isolate peripheral blood mononuclear cells from blood. Study-wide findings and limitations: Those dominant clonotypes were again the most abundant among CD3+CD56-NKG2C+ cells in several donors, at about 25-65%. It remained unclear whether the expanded NKG2C-expressing T cell clones were specific for HCMV antigens. In several donors, the dominant CD3+CD56+NKG2C+ clonotypes were found to rank among the top 10 CD8+ clonotypes and to make up about 1.0-7.5% of CD8+ T cells.

TCRdb lists the instrument as Illumina HiSeq 2000. TCR beta cDNA libraries were made by 5'RACE template switching that added a universal primer site and unique molecular identifiers. Synthesis of cDNA was primed from the TCR beta constant segment and was followed by two consecutive PCR amplification steps. As for the authors' bioinformatics: MIGEC handled demultiplexing of the reads and grouping by UMI, while MiTCR was used to assemble and quantify clonotypes. To remove erroneous sequences, TCR cDNA sequences were retained only when supported by two or more reads. The tcR package was used for downstream repertoire analysis, with clonotypes matched between fractions based on CDR3 nucleotide sequence plus V segment. Antigen specificity was annotated against VDJdb with VDJmatch, allowing one amino acid substitution in CDR3. TCRdb reprocessed the reads and provides one entry for every CDR3 protein sequence; no DNA is given. None of the V and J calls come from the authors' own analysis; TCRdb made them. This sample's table carries about 180,000 distinct CDR3 sequences. The ten largest clones represent 20% to 25% of the sample.

The TCR sequence derives from a man aged 18 to 69 in good health. Here the chain combines TRBV28 and TRBJ2-7; TCRdb's D gene call, TRBD1, goes unchecked for lack of DNA. What was sequenced was blood T cells: a sorted CD56 or NKG2C T cell subset, CD4+ or CD8+ T cells, or bulk PBMC T cells (not recorded which). CDR3 loop: CASFPDRGTYEQYF.